The 13 T cell receptor beta chains below were found in one sample sequenced in a study of long-term antiretroviral therapy in people with HIV. Researchers report immunoSEQ v3.0 was run at survey level. Some clones are missing from TCRdb's copy, which holds only in-frame ones; the method was immunoSEQ multiplex PCR. The sample has tens of thousands of clones; around 72% are singletons. The input for sequencing was unsorted PBMCs, taken 3.1 years after starting antiretroviral therapy. The receptors were gathered from a woman aged 45-60 years with HIV.

This chain's CDR3 is CASEGETYGYTF. The CDR3 DNA reads TGTGCCAGCGAGGGGGAGACCTATGGCTACACCTTC. The rearrangement uses TRBV2 and TRBJ1-2; tentatively, D is TRBD1 (6 bases). The CDR3 is made up of 12 amino acids. Trimming removed 8 bases from V and 4 bases from J, with 11 bases in between. The germline V gene encodes CDR1 SNHLY and CDR2 FYNNEI.

This chain connects TRBV2 to TRBJ2-2; D ambiguous. CDR1 SNHLY and CDR2 FYNNEI come from the germline V gene. The CDR3 is 13 amino acids. V lost 10 bases and J lost 5, with 14 bases in between. CDR3 region: CATRLGSTGELFF. The CDR3 DNA reads as TGTGCCACCCGGTTGGGTTCTACCGGGGAGCTGTTTTTT.

CDR3 sequence (DNA): TGCAGCGTCGGGGCATCGGAACCTTACTATGGCTACACCTTC. Translated, it gives CSVGASEPYYGYTF. The chain carries TRBV29-1 and TRBJ1-2; possible D gene TRBD1, 5 bases. Germline V gene lookup returns CDR1 SQVTM and CDR2 ANQGSEA. The CDR3 is 14 residues long. V was shortened by 6 bases and J by 3 bases, with 17 bases between the two germline ends.

This chain uses TRBV6-5 with TRBJ1-5; TRBD1 might be the D (6 bases). The CDR3 covers 14 residues. Germline CDR1 reads MNHEY; CDR2 reads SVGAGI. Deletions cut 2 bases from V and 7 bases from J, with 12 bases between. The CDR3 sequence is CASSYRTGRQPQHF. The CDR3 DNA sequence: TGTGCCAGCAGTTACCGTACAGGGAGACAGCCCCAGCATTTT.

The rearrangement links TRBV30 to TRBJ2-7; D remains ambiguous. CDR1 is GTSNPN, CDR2 SVGIG, per germline (reference sequence). V lost 0 bases to trimming and J lost 3 bases, with 6 bases between them. This CDR3 is 12 amino acids long. The CDR3 sequence: CAWSVISYEQYF. In DNA, the CDR3 is TGTGCCTGGAGTGTAATCAGCTACGAGCAGTACTTC.

This chain links TRBV30 with TRBJ2-2; D perhaps matches TRBD1 (6 bases). CDR1 GTSNPN and CDR2 SVGIG come from the germline V gene (reference sequence). The V gene lost 1 base and the J gene lost 1 base, with 10 bases spanning the gap. The CDR3 runs to 15 residues. As DNA, the CDR3 is TGTGCCTGGAGTGCCCTCAGGGGGAACACCGGGGAGCTGTTTTTT. Residues: CAWSALRGNTGELFF.

The V gene is TRBV4-1, the J gene TRBJ1-2; D not resolved. Germline CDR1 reads MGHRA; CDR2 reads YSYEKL. The CDR3 extends over 13 amino acids. V lost 3 bases and J 7 bases, leaving 12 bases between the germline ends. The CDR3 DNA reads TGCGCCAGCAGCCATGCTAGTCTAAGTGGCTACACCTTC. Translation: CASSHASLSGYTF.

The chain couples TRBV10-1 to TRBJ2-7; TRBD1 matches 8 bases. V lost 2 bases to trimming and J lost 6 bases; unmatched junction nucleotides: 24. The CDR3 runs to 20 residues. Germline-derived CDR1 and CDR2 are WNHNN and SYGVQD (reference sequence). The chain's CDR3 is CASSEGGDRPQGASPCEQYV. The CDR3 DNA reads TGCGCCAGCAGTGAGGGAGGGGACAGACCTCAGGGGGCCTCTCCGTGCGAGCAGTACGTC.

This clone has only a few counts. This sequence joins TRBV7-8 and TRBJ1-2; D is perhaps TRBD1 (6 bases). Trimming took off 5 bases at V and 7 bases at J, with 17 bases between the two ends. The germline V gene encodes CDR1 SGHVS and CDR2 FQNEAQ. The CDR3 spans 14 residues. The chain's CDR3 is CASSIGRGAGGYTF. The CDR3 DNA reads as TGTGCCAGCAGCATAGGGCGGGGGGCTGGTGGCTACACCTTC.

The J gene is TRBJ2-7, the V gene TRBV12-5, with a possible D match to TRBD2 (6 bases). CDR1 is LGHNT and CDR2 is FRNRAP in the germline V gene. Trimming removed 3 bases at V and 2 bases at J, with 20 bases between. The CDR3 totals 17 residues. DNA for the CDR3: TGTGCTAGTGGTTTTGCCCGGGCGGCGGGGACTCCCTACGAGCAGTACTTC. As protein: CASGFARAAGTPYEQYF.

The V and J genes are TRBV18 and TRBJ2-5; TRBD2 aligns across 8 bases. The CDR3 runs to 17 residues. Trimming took 3 bases from V and 5 from J; bases not matched to a gene: 14. Germline values: CDR1 KGHSH, CDR2 LQKENI. The CDR3 coding sequence is TGTGCCAGCTCACCGTCCAGCCCAGCGGGGGCCGCTGAGACCCAGTACTTC. Protein: CASSPSSPAGAAETQYF.

This chain connects TRBV27 to TRBJ1-1; no definite D call. Germline values: CDR1 MNHEY, CDR2 SMNVEV (reference sequence). CDR3 length equals 13 residues. V lost 2 bases and J 0 bases, leaving 4 bases between the germline ends. The CDR3 protein is CASSLTVNTEAFF. CDR3 bases: TGTGCCAGCAGTTTAACAGTGAACACTGAAGCTTTCTTT.

The V call is TRBV2, the J call TRBJ2-3; D possibly corresponds to TRBD2 (6 bases). The CDR3 totals 13 residues. The germline V gene encodes CDR1 SNHLY and CDR2 FYNNEI. The germline V and J ends were trimmed by 7 bases and 3 bases, with 11 bases remaining between them. The CDR3 sequence is CASNLRGTDTQYF. In nucleotides, the CDR3 is TGTGCCAGCAATCTGCGGGGTACAGATACGCAGTATTTT.